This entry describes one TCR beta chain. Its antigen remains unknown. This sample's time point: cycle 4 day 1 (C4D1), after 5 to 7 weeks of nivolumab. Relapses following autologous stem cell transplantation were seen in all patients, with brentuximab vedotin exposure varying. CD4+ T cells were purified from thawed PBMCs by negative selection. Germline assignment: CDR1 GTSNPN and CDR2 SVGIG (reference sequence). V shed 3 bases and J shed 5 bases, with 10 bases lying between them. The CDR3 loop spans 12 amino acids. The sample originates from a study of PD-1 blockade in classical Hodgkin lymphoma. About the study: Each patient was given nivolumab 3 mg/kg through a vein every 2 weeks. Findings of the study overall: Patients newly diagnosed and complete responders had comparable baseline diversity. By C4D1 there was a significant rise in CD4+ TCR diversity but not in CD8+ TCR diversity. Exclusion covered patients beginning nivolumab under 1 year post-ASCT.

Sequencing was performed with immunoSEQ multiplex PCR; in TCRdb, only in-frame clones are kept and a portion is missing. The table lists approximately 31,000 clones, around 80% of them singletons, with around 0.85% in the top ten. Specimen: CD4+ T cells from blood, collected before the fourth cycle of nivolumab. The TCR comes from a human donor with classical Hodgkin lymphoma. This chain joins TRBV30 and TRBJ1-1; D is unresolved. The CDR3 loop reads CAWSPTPTEAFF. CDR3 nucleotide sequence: TGTGCCTGGAGCCCTACCCCTACTGAAGCTTTCTTT.